Listed here are 4 T cell receptor beta chains from one sample, sequenced in a study of blood T cell repertoires in COVID-19. Some clones are missing from TCRdb's copy, which holds only in-frame ones; the method was immunoSEQ multiplex PCR. The data show some 250,000 clones, more than 75% seen once. The sequenced sample was peripheral blood. All receptors come from a woman in her thirties or forties who had recovered from COVID-19.

The chain has TRBV6-6 and TRBJ1-5, with D uncertain. V lost 1 base and J lost 5, with 15 bases in between. The CDR3 sequence is 16 residues long. The germline gives CDR1 MNHNY, CDR2 SVGAGI (reference sequence). The DNA for the CDR3 is TGTGCCAGCAGTTACTATTTTGGGAGTGGCGATCAGCCCCAGCATTTT. Translating gives CASSYYFGSGDQPQHF.

V usage is TRBV27 and J usage is TRBJ2-3, with D perhaps matching TRBD2 (5 bases). The CDR3 extends over 19 amino acids. The germline V and J ends were trimmed by 0 bases and 1 base, with 20 bases remaining between them. CDR1 MNHEY and CDR2 SMNVEV come from the germline V gene (reference sequence). The CDR3 loop reads CASSLSIRSGSQGTDTQYF. In DNA form, the CDR3 reads TGTGCCAGCAGTTTATCGATAAGGAGTGGGAGCCAGGGCACAGATACGCAGTATTTT.

The V and J genes are TRBV29-1 and TRBJ1-1; D is uncertain. Germline CDR1 reads SQVTM; CDR2 reads ANQGSEA. The CDR3 has 14 residues. V lost 4 bases to trimming and J lost 4 bases, with 16 bases between them. The CDR3 is CSVVGISRGTEAFF. The CDR3 coding sequence is TGCAGCGTTGTAGGCATATCTCGGGGCACTGAAGCTTTCTTT.

This clone showed up many times. The V call is TRBV2, the J call TRBJ2-2, with unresolved D. V dropped 6 bases and J dropped 7 bases, with 12 bases sitting between them. The germline gives CDR1 SNHLY, CDR2 FYNNEI. This CDR3 contains 13 residues. The CDR3 nucleotides are TGTGCCAGCAGAGCCGAGCCTATCGGGGAGCTGTTTTTT. Translated, it gives CASRAEPIGELFF.